In this sample, the clone carrying this T cell receptor (beta chain) turned up many times. Its antigen is unknown. To make TCR beta libraries, researchers used iRepertoire HTBI primers and Arm-PCR of CDR3 regions. TCRdb reprocessed the multiplex PCR reads with MiXCR, giving one entry per CDR3 protein. The data show about 420,000 distinct CDR3 sequences, less than 25% seen once. The time point was: persistent/refractory GD, antithyroid drugs over 5 years with positive TRAb. Extracted PBMC RNA gave rise to the TCR library. This sample was taken from a study of regulatory T cells in long-lasting Graves disease. Background on the study: More than 5 years of antithyroid drugs with positive TSH receptor antibodies defined persistent Graves' disease. The study, taken as a whole, reports: Newly diagnosed patients had higher TCR diversity than persistent Graves' patients did.

The receptor comes from a female donor with Graves disease. Sequenced here: peripheral blood mononuclear cells (PBMCs), sampled when the disease was refractory, from a patient treated with antithyroid drugs.

This CDR3 is CASSETGGPTGELFF. CDR3 DNA: TGTGCCAGCAGTGAAACGGGAGGGCCTACCGGGGAGCTGTTTTTT. The chain employs TRBV2 and TRBJ2-2; 8 bases fit TRBD2. Germline loops: CDR1 SNHLY, CDR2 FYNNEI. Trimming at V came to 2 bases and at J to 5 bases, leaving 4 bases not matched to a gene. This CDR3 contains 15 residues. Complete variable domain (other parts from reference TRBV2 and TRBJ2-2): EPEVTQTPSHQVTQMGQEVILRCVPISNHLYFYWYRQILGQKVEFLVSFYNNEISEKSEIFDDQFSVERPDGSNFTLKIRSTKLEDSAMYFCASSETGGPTGELFFGEGSRLTVL.